Following are 3 T cell receptor beta chains from one sample sequenced in a study of blood T cell repertoires in COVID-19. Sequencing was performed with immunoSEQ multiplex PCR; in TCRdb, only in-frame clones are kept and a portion is missing. There are around 60,000 clones in the sample; roughly 88% occur only once, and 3.5% to 4.5% lies in the top ten. Sequenced input: peripheral blood. The receptors derive from a man aged 45-60 years with active COVID-19.

This sequence joins TRBV11-2 and TRBJ1-1; D not resolved. Per the germline V gene, CDR1 is SGHAT and CDR2 is FQNNGV. The V end lost 3 bases, the J end lost 5 bases, and 7 bases lay between the germline ends. This CDR3 contains 12 residues. CDR3 sequence: CASSFSDTEAFF. CDR3 DNA sequence: TGTGCCAGCAGCTTTAGTGATACTGAAGCTTTCTTT.

The chain recombines TRBV3-1 (or the pseudogene TRBV3-2) with TRBJ1-4, with 7 bases identical to TRBD1. Germline CDR1 and CDR2: LGHDT and YNNKEL (reference sequence). The CDR3 length is 14 residues. With 3 bases clipped from V and 5 bases from J, the junction kept 3 bases outside the gene matches. The CDR3 loop is CASSQGTVNEKLFF. Here the CDR3 DNA reads TGTGCCAGCAGCCAGGGGACAGTCAATGAAAAACTGTTTTTT.

This chain connects TRBV12-3 or TRBV12-4 to TRBJ1-3; D is unclear. With 6 bases removed from V and 1 base from J, the gap between germline ends came to 4 bases. This CDR3 spans 12 amino acids. The CDR3 DNA reads as TGTGCCAGCAGCCCATCTGGAAACACCATATATTTT. The encoded protein is CASSPSGNTIYF.